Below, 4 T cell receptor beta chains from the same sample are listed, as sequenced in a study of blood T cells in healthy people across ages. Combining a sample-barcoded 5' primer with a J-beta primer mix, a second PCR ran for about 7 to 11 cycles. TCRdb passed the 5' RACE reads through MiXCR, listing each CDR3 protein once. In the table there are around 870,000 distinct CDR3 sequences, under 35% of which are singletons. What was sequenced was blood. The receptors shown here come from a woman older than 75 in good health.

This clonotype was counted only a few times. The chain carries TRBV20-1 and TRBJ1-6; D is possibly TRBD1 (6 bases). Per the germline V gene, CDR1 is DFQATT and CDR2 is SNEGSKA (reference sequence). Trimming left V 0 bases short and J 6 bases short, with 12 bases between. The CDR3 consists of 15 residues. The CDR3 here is CSARDGGRGNSPLHF. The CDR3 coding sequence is TGCAGTGCTAGAGATGGGGGCAGGGGTAATTCACCCCTCCACTTT.

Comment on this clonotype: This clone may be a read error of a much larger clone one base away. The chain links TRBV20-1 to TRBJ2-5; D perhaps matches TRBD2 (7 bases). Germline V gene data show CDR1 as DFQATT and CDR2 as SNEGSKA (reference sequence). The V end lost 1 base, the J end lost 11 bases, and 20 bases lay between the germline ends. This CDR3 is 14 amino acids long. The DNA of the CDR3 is TGCAGTGCTAGAGTGGGGGGGCAAGGAAATGAGCAGTACTTC. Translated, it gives CSARVGGQGNEQYF.

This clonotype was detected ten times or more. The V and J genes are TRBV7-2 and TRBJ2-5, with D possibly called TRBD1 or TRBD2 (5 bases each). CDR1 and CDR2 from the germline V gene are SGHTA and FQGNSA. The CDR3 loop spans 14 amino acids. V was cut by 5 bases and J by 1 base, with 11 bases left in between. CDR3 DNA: TGTGCCAGCAGCATTGGGACGGCCCAAGAGACCCAGTACTTC. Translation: CASSIGTAQETQYF. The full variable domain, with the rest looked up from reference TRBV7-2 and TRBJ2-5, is GAGVSQSPSNKVTEKGKDVELRCDPISGHTALYWYRQSLGQGLEFLIYFQGNSAPDKSGLPSDRFSAERTGGSVSTLTIQRTQQEDSAVYLCASSIGTAQETQYFGPGTRLLVL.

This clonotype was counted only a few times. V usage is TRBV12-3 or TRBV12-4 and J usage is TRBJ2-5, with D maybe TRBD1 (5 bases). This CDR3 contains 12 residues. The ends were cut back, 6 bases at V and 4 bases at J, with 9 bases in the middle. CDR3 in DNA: TGTGCCAGCAGCAGGGAAGGAGAGACCCAGTACTTC. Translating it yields CASSREGETQYF.